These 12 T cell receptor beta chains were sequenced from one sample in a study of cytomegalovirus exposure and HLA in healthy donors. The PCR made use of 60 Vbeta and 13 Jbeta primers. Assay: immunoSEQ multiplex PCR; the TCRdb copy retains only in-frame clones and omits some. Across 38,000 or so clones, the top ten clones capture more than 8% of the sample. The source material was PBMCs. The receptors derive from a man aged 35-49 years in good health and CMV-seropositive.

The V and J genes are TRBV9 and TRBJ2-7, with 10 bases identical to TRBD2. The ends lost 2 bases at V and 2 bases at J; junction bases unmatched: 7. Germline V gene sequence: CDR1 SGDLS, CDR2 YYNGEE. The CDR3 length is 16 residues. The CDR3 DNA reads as TGTGCCAGCAGCGTTGGGCTAGCGGGAGCGGCCTACGAGCAGTACTTC. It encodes CASSVGLAGAAYEQYF.

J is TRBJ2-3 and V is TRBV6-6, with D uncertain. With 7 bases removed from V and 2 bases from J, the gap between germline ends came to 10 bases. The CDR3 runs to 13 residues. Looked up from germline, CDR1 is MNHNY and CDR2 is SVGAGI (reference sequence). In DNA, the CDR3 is TGTGCCAGCAACCCAGTCTCCACAGATACGCAGTATTTT. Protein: CASNPVSTDTQYF.

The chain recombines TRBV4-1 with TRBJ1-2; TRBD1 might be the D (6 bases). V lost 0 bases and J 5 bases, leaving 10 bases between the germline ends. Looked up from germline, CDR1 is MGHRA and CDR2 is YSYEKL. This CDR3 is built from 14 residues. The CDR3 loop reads CASSQEEQGYGYTF. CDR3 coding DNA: TGCGCCAGCAGCCAAGAAGAACAGGGTTATGGCTACACCTTC.

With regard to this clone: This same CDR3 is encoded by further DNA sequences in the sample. The CDR3 spells CASSNQGASYNEQFF. The CDR3 DNA reads as TGTGCCAGTAGTAACCAGGGGGCCTCCTACAATGAGCAGTTCTTC. The chain uses TRBV6-1 and TRBJ2-1; 8 positions match TRBD1. V lost 9 bases and J lost 0; bases outside the gene matches: 7. Germline CDR1 reads MNHNS; CDR2 reads SASEGT. CDR3 length: 15 residues.

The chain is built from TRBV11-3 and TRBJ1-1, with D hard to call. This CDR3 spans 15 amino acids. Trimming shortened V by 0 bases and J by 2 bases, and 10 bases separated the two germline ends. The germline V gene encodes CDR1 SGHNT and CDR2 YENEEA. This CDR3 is CASSLDGGQNTEAFF. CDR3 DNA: TGTGCCAGCAGCTTAGATGGCGGGCAAAACACTGAAGCTTTCTTT.

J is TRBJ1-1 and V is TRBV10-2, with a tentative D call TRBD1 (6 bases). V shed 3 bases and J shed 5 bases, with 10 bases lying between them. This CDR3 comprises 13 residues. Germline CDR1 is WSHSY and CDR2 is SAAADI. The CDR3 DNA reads TGCGCCAGCAGTGACCAGGGGTGGACTGAAGCTTTCTTT. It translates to CASSDQGWTEAFF.

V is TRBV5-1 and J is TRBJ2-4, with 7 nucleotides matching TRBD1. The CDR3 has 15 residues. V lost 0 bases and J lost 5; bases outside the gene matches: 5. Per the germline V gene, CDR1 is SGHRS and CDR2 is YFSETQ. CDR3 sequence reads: CASSLGGTDQNIQYF. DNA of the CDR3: TGCGCCAGCAGCTTGGGAGGGACAGACCAAAACATTCAGTACTTC.

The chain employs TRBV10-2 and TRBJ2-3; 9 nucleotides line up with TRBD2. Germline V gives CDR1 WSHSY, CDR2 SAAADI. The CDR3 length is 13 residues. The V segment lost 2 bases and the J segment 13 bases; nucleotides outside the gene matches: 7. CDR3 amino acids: CASSEVLAGPEYF. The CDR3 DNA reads TGCGCCAGCAGTGAGGTGCTAGCGGGGCCCGAGTATTTT.

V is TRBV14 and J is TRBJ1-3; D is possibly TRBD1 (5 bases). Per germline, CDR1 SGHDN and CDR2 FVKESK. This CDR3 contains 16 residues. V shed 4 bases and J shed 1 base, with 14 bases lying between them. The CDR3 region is CASSLWGRQSGNTIYF. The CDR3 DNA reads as TGTGCCAGCAGCCTCTGGGGTCGACAGTCTGGAAACACCATATATTTT.

CDR3 coding DNA: TGCGCCAGCAGTGAGTTATCAGAGGGGGCTGGGGCCAACGTCCTGACTTTC. It translates to CASSELSEGAGANVLTF. The chain couples TRBV10-1 to TRBJ2-6; possibly TRBD1 for D (6 bases). Trimming removed 1 base from V and 2 bases from J, with 12 bases in between. The germline gives CDR1 WNHNN, CDR2 SYGVQD (reference sequence). The CDR3 sequence is 17 residues long.

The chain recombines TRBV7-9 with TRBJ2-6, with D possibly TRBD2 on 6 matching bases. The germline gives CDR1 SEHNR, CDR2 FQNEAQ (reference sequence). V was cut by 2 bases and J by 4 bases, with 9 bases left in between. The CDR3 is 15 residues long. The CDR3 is CASSLRESGANVLTF. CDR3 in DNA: TGTGCCAGCAGCTTACGGGAGTCAGGGGCCAACGTCCTGACTTTC. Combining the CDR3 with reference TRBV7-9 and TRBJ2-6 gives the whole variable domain DTGVSQNPRHKITKRGQNVTFRCDPISEHNRLYWYRQTLGQGPEFLTYFQNEAQLEKSRLLSDRFSAERPKGSFSTLEIQRTEQGDSAMYLCASSLRESGANVLTFGAGSRLTVL.

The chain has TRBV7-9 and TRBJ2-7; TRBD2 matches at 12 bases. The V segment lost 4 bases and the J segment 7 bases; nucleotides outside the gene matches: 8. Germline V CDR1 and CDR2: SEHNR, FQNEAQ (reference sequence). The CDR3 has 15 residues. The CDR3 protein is CASSSRGLAGMEQYF. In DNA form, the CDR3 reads TGTGCCAGCAGCTCTCGCGGACTAGCGGGAATGGAGCAGTACTTC.